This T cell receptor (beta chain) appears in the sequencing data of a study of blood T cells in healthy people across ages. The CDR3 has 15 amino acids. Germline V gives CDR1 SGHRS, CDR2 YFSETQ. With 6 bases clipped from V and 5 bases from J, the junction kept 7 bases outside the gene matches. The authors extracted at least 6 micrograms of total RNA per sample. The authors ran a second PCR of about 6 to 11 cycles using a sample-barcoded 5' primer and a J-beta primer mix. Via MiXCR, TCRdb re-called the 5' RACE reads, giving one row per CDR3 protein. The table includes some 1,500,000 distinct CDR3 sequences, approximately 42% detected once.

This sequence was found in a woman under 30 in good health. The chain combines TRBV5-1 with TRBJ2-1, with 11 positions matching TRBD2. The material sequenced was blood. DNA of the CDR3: TGCGCCAGCACCGTTACTAGCGGGGGAAACAATGAGCAGTTCTTC. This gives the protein CASTVTSGGNNEQFF.